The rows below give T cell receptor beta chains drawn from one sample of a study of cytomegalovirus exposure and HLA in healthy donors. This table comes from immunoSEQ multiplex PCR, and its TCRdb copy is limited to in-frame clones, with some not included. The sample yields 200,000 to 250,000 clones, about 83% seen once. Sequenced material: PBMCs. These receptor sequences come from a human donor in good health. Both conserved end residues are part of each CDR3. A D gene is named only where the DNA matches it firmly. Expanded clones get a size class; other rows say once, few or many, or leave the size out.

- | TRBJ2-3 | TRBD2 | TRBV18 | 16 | CASSRGLAGATDTQYF | TGTGCCAGCTCCCGGGGACTAGCGGGAGCTACAGATACGCAGTATTTT
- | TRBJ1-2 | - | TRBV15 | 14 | CATSRDVQVYGYTF | TGTGCCACCAGCAGAGATGTGCAGGTCTATGGCTACACCTTC
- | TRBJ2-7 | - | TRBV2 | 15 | CASSDGVTYSYEQYF | TGTGCCAGCAGTGACGGGGTAACATACTCCTACGAGCAGTACTTC
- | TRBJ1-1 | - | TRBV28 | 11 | CASSIGTEAFF | TGTGCCAGCAGTATCGGGACAGAAGCTTTCTTT
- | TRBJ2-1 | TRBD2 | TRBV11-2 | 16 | CASSPRFREGYNEQFF | TGTGCCAGCAGCCCCCGGTTTCGGGAGGGGTACAATGAGCAGTTCTTC
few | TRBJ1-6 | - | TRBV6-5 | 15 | CASGRGAAYNSPLHF | TGTGCCAGCGGCCGGGGGGCAGCCTATAATTCACCCCTCCACTTT
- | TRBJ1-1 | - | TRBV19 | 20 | CASSIDRGIRQKEPNTEAFF | TGTGCCAGTAGTATAGATCGAGGAATCAGACAGAAAGAACCCAACACTGAAGCTTTCTTT
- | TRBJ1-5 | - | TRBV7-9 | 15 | CASSAEQGGNQPQHF | TGTGCCAGCAGCGCCGAACAGGGTGGCAATCAGCCCCAGCATTTT
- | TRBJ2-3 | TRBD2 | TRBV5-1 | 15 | CASSRTSGTPDTQYF | TGCGCCAGCAGCCGGACTAGCGGGACTCCAGATACGCAGTATTTT
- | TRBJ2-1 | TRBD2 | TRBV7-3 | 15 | CASSPGTRGGGEQFF | TGTGCCAGCAGCCCCGGGACTAGGGGAGGCGGTGAGCAGTTCTTC
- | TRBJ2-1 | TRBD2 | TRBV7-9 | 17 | CASSSNSGAQYHNEQFF | TGTGCCAGCAGCTCGAATAGCGGGGCACAGTATCACAATGAGCAGTTCTTC
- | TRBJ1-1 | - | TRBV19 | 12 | CASSNRNTEAFF | TGTGCCAGTAGCAACAGGAACACTGAAGCTTTCTTT
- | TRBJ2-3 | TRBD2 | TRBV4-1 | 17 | CASSQQGLAGGTDTQYF | TGCGCCAGCAGTCAGCAGGGACTAGCGGGAGGCACAGATACGCAGTATTTT
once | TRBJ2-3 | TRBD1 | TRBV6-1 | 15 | CASSELDRARDTQYF | TGTGCCAGCAGTGAACTTGACAGGGCGAGAGATACGCAGTATTTT
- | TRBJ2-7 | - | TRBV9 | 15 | CASSVGLGSSYEQYF | TGTGCCAGCAGCGTAGGATTAGGGAGCTCCTACGAGCAGTACTTC
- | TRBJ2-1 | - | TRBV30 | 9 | CACTPGEFF | TGTGCCTGCACCCCGGGTGAGTTCTTC
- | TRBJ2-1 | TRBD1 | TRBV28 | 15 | CASRSTGGSYNEQFF | TGTGCCAGCAGGTCCACAGGGGGCTCCTACAATGAGCAGTTCTTC
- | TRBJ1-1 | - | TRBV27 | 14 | CASIPGVGYTEAFF | TGTGCCAGCATACCAGGGGTTGGGTACACTGAAGCTTTCTTT
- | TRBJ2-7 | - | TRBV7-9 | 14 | CASSFRQTSYEQYF | TGTGCCAGCAGCTTCAGACAGACCTCCTACGAGCAGTACTTC
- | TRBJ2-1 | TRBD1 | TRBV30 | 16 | CAWSAWTGPLLNEQFF | TGTGCCTGGAGCGCCTGGACAGGACCTCTACTCAATGAGCAGTTCTTC
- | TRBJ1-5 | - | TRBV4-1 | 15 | CASSPGSGYNQPQHF | TGCGCCAGCAGCCCGGGAAGCGGATACAATCAGCCCCAGCATTTT
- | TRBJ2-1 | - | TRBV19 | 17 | CASSMARWVAVYNEQFF | TGTGCCAGTAGTATGGCAAGGTGGGTAGCGGTGTACAATGAGCAGTTCTTC
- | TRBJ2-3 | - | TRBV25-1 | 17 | CASSEGGSGKGTDTQYF | TGTGCCAGCAGTGAAGGCGGGTCGGGTAAGGGCACAGATACGCAGTATTTT